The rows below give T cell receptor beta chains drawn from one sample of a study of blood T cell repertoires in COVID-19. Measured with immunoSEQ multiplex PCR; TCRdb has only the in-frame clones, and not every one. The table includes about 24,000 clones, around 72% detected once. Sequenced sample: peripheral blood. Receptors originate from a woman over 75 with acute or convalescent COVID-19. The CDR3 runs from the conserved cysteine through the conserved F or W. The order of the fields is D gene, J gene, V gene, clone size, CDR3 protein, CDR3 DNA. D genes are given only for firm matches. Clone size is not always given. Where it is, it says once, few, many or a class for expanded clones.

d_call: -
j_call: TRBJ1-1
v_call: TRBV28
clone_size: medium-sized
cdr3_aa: CASSPLGGETGTEAFF
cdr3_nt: TGTGCCAGCAGCCCCTTAGGAGGGGAGACGGGCACTGAAGCTTTCTTT

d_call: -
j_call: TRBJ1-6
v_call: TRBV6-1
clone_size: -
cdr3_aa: CASSKASSYNSPLHF
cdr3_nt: TGTGCCAGCAGTAAAGCGAGCTCCTATAATTCACCCCTCCACTTT

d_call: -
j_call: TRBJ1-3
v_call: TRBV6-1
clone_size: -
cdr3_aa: CASSEGGWNTIYF
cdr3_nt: TGTGCCAGCAGTGAAGGAGGGTGGAACACCATATATTTT

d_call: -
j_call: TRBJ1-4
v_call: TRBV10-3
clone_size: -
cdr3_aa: CAIRGDSNEKLFF
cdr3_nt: TGTGCCATCAGAGGGGATTCTAATGAAAAACTGTTTTTT

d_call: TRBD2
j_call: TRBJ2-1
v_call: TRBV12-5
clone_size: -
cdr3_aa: CASAYRHIPGLSADPAGNEQFF
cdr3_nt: TGTGCTAGTGCGTATAGACACATTCCGGGACTATCTGCCGACCCCGCGGGGAATGAGCAGTTCTTC

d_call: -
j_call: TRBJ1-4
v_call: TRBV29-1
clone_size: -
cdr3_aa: CSVEEAGNEKLFF
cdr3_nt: TGCAGCGTGGAGGAGGCGGGTAATGAAAAACTGTTTTTT

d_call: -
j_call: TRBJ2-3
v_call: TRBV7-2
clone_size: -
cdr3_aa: CASSPYRGDTQYF
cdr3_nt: TGTGCCAGCAGCCCATATAGAGGAGATACGCAGTATTTT

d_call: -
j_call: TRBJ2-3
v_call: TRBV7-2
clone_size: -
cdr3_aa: CASSLGTAGDTQYF
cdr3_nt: TGTGCCAGCAGCTTAGGTACAGCGGGAGATACGCAGTATTTT

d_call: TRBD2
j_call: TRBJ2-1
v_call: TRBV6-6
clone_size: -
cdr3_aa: CASREPGLAFNEQFF
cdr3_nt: TGTGCCAGCAGGGAGCCGGGACTAGCTTTCAATGAGCAGTTCTTC

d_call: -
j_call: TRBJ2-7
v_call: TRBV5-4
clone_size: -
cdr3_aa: CASSPDWASRVREQYF
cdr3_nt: TGTGCCAGCAGCCCTGACTGGGCTAGCCGTGTTAGGGAGCAGTACTTC

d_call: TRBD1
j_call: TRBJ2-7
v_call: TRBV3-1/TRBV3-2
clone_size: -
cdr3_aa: CASSQGQGFNEQYF
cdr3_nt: TGTGCCAGCAGTCAGGGACAGGGCTTCAACGAGCAGTACTTC

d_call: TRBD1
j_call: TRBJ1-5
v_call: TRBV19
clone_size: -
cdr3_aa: CASNNRGGLPQHF
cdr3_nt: TGTGCCAGTAATAACAGGGGGGGGCTACCCCAGCATTTT

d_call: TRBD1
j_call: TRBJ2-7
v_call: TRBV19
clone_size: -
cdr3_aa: CASRNDRGGSYEQYF
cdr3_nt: TGTGCCAGTAGAAACGACAGGGGTGGGTCCTACGAGCAGTACTTC

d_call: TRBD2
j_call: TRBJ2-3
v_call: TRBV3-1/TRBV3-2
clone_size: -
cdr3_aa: CASSLEAGGPGDTQYF
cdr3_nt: TGTGCCAGCAGCCTAGAAGCGGGAGGGCCGGGGGATACGCAGTATTTT

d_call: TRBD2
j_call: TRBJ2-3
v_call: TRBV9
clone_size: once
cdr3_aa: CASSSNGLARTDTQYF
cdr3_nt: TGTGCCAGCAGCTCGAATGGACTAGCCCGCACAGATACGCAGTATTTT

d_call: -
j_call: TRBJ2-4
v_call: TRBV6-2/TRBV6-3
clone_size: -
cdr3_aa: CASSFSGQNKNIQYF
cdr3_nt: TGTGCCAGCAGTTTCTCAGGACAAAACAAAAACATTCAGTACTTC

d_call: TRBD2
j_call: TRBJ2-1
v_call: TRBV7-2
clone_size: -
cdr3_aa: CASSLAPSGWDNEQFF
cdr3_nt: TGTGCCAGCAGCTTAGCGCCTAGCGGGTGGGACAATGAGCAGTTCTTC

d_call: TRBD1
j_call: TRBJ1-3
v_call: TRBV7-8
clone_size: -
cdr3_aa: CASSLAGQGVNTIYF
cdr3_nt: TGTGCCAGCAGCTTAGCCGGACAGGGGGTGAACACCATATATTTT

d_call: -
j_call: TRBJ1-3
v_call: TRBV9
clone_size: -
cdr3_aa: CASSAWDSLLGGNTIYF
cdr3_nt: TGTGCCAGCAGCGCCTGGGACTCTTTGTTGGGTGGAAACACCATATATTTT

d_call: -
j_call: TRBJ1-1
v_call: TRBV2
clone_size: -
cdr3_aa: CASSSQVNTEAFF
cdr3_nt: TGTGCCAGCAGTTCACAGGTAAACACTGAAGCTTTCTTT

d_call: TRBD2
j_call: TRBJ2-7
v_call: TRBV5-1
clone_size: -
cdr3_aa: CASSLASGRDYEQYF
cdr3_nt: TGCGCCAGCAGCTTGGCTAGCGGGAGAGACTACGAGCAGTACTTC

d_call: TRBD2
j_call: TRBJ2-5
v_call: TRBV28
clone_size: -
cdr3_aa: CASSPLAGVETQYF
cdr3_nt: TGTGCCAGCAGTCCCCTAGCGGGGGTTGAGACCCAGTACTTC

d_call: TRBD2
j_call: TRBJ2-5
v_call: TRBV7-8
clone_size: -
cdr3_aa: CASSRDSGKSETQYF
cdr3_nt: TGTGCCAGCAGCCGAGATAGCGGGAAGTCAGAGACCCAGTACTTC

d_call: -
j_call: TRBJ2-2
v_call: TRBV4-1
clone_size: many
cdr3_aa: CASSLGGGRAGELFF
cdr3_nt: TGCGCCAGCAGCCTTGGGGGGGGCAGGGCCGGGGAGCTGTTTTTT